This T cell receptor (beta chain) emerged from a study of T cell clonality in common variable immunodeficiency. This CDR3 comprises 16 residues. The germline V gene encodes CDR1 ENHRY and CDR2 SYGVKD. The study, taken as a whole, reports: Common variable immunodeficiency TCR beta sequences reportedly had fewer deletions and N-nucleotide insertions. Fewer TCRbeta clones were shared among CVID subjects than controls. Patient heterogeneity in the CVID cohort limited correlations between repertoire features and clinical complications.

On this clone: Its antigen is unidentified. The CDR3 goes on 3 residues after the read ends, and that part is filled in from the germline J gene.

Profiled with immunoSEQ multiplex PCR; TCRdb holds only in-frame clones, not every one. The data list 52,000 or so clones, none observed once; 0.7% to 0.95% falls to the top ten. The sequence was collected from a person aged 18 to 70 in good health. The rearrangement links TRBV10-3 to TRBJ2-5, with 8 nucleotides matching TRBD1. Sequenced: peripheral blood mononuclear cells. CDR3 loop: CAISPDRGAGADTQYF. CDR3 DNA (partial): TGTGCCATCAGCCCAGACAGGGGCGCAGGCGCAGATACC.